These 5 T cell receptor beta chains share one sample of origin, sequenced in a study of HIV-infected patients and healthy controls. TCRdb re-analysed the 5' RACE reads in MiXCR, keeping a single row per CDR3 protein. The profile covers tens of thousands of distinct CDR3 sequences, with about 19% appearing a single time and approximately 1.5% taken by the ten largest. The specimen was CD4+ T cells from blood. These TCRs come from a human donor in good health.

The chain carries TRBV23-1 and TRBJ1-5; D possibly corresponds to TRBD1 (5 bases). TRBV23-1 is an open reading frame, and its role is uncertain. Trimming took 2 bases from V and 7 from J, leaving 18 bases between them. This CDR3 has 16 residues. The CDR3 sequence is CASSQRVQATNQPQHF. The CDR3 bases are TGCGCCAGCAGTCAAAGGGTACAGGCAACCAACCAGCCCCAGCATTTT.

The chain links TRBV20-1 to TRBJ2-3; 7 bases are a match to TRBD2. The CDR3 has 13 residues. V was pared by 5 bases and J by 7 bases, with 9 bases of the junction left unmatched. Per the germline V gene, CDR1 is DFQATT and CDR2 is SNEGSKA (reference sequence). The CDR3 sequence: CSAPWTRPHTQYF. In DNA, the CDR3 is TGCAGTGCTCCCTGGACTAGACCCCATACGCAGTATTTT.

The chain couples TRBV20-1 to TRBJ2-3; TRBD2 matches at 7 bases. CDR1 and CDR2 from the germline V gene are DFQATT and SNEGSKA (reference sequence). The CDR3 loop spans 14 amino acids. The V gene end was trimmed by 1 base and the J gene end by 6 bases; junction bases not matched to a gene: 7. CDR3 in amino acids: CSARVSGLVDTQYF. DNA of the CDR3: TGCAGTGCTAGAGTGTCCGGACTAGTTGATACGCAGTATTTT.

This clonotype was picked up many times. V gene TRBV5-1 combines with J gene TRBJ1-1; D uncertain. CDR1 and CDR2 (germline): SGHRS, YFSETQ. The ends were cut back, 0 bases at V and 2 bases at J, with 5 bases in the middle. The length of the CDR3 is 13 residues. CDR3 nucleotide sequence: TGCGCCAGCAGCTTGGTTAGTAACACTGAAGCTTTCTTT. It codes for CASSLVSNTEAFF.

The sample holds many counts of this clonotype. The rearrangement joins TRBV7-9 to TRBJ2-2, with TRBD2 identical over 12 bases. Germline V lookup: CDR1 SEHNR, CDR2 FQNEAQ (reference sequence). This CDR3 has 19 amino acids. The trim removed 5 bases at V and 0 bases at J, leaving 10 bases unmatched. The CDR3 sequence: CASSLRTSGALSNTGELFF. DNA for the CDR3: TGTGCCAGCAGCCTCCGGACTAGCGGGGCCCTTTCGAACACCGGGGAGCTGTTTTTT.